The rows below give T cell receptor beta chains drawn from one sample of a study of T-cell reconstitution after alpha-beta-depleted transplantation in children. MiXCR, run by TCRdb on the PCR reads, gives a single entry per CDR3 protein. The table records 250,000 to 350,000 distinct CDR3 sequences, around 25% of them present only once. The sample in question was PBMCs, mostly from graft donor cells, obtained 180 days after TCRalphabeta/CD19-depleted stem cell transplant. These receptors came from a male patient between 5 and 17 years old who had a stem cell transplant for acute lymphoblastic leukemia, so the T cells may come from the graft donor. Each CDR3 is given without its conserved first and last residue. Where a row states a size, it is once, few, many or the class of an expanded clone; other rows omit it.

>TRBJ2-1|-|TRBV7-3
ASSPGGQRNNEQF
>TRBJ2-5|-|TRBV29-1
SVAGLVLGGETQY
>TRBJ2-5|once|TRBV25-1
ASSKGWSETQY
>TRBJ2-5|-|TRBV6-1
ATLGVGIETQY
>TRBJ1-2|-|TRBV6-5
ASSYSWQGKYGYT
>TRBJ2-1|-|TRBV6-1
ASSGRVANEQF
>TRBJ2-1|few|TRBV20-1
SATPGPSGNEQF
>TRBJ1-2|-|TRBV20-1
SASRAGGGGYT
>TRBJ2-3|-|TRBV4-1
ASSQGGSGRRGTQY
>TRBJ2-3|few|TRBV5-1
ASSFSVSDTQY
>TRBJ1-4|-|TRBV10-2
ASSGQGVTEKLF
>TRBJ2-5|many|TRBV29-1
SVRRGGIHQETQY
>TRBJ2-2|-|TRBV5-1
ASRMETGRGGELF
>TRBJ2-1|-|TRBV2
ASSVGLNEQF
>TRBJ2-1|-|TRBV5-5
ASSEGARTYNEQF
>TRBJ2-2|few|TRBV7-6
ASSYIAGSTGELF
>TRBJ2-1|few|TRBV6-2/TRBV6-3
ASRSPETSGRALVSYNEQF
>TRBJ2-7|-|TRBV15
ATSPHRDRGHEQY
>TRBJ2-7|-|TRBV7-9
ASSWPGLGSYEQY